These 10 T cell receptor beta chains share one sample of origin, sequenced in a study of cytomegalovirus exposure and HLA in healthy donors. Primers: 60 Vbeta forward and 13 Jbeta reverse. Using immunoSEQ multiplex PCR, the repertoire was profiled, and TCRdb retains in-frame clones only, with some absent. The sample records some 71,000 clones, around 70% being singletons. Sequenced input: PBMCs. The receptor set was obtained from a middle-aged man in good health and CMV-seropositive.

The rearrangement joins TRBV29-1 to TRBJ1-1, with 7 bases aligning to TRBD1. The CDR3 totals 12 residues. Trimming removed 3 bases from V and 5 bases from J; junction bases left unmatched: 3. Germline CDR1 and CDR2: SQVTM and ANQGSEA. The CDR3 nucleotides read TGCAGCGTTGAGGAGGGGGCGACTGAAGCTTTCTTT. Protein sequence: CSVEEGATEAFF.

The rearrangement links TRBV5-8 to TRBJ2-7; D possibly corresponds to TRBD2 (6 bases). There are 15 residues in the CDR3. The V gene lost 0 bases and the J gene lost 1 base, with 11 bases spanning the gap. From germline, CDR1 is SGHTS and CDR2 YDEGEE. This CDR3 is CASSLGSGLSYEQYF. Written as DNA, the CDR3 is TGTGCCAGCAGCTTGGGGAGCGGGTTATCCTACGAGCAGTACTTC.

Only a few counts were recorded for this clone. J is TRBJ1-2 and V is TRBV28, with 8 bases lining up with TRBD1. There are 14 residues in the CDR3. Germline lookup yields CDR1 MDHEN and CDR2 SYDVKM. Unmatched junction bases numbered 5, after V lost 1 base and J lost 7 bases. This chain's CDR3 is CASSLLPGGGGYTF. The DNA for the CDR3 is TGTGCCAGCAGTTTATTGCCAGGGGGCGGTGGCTACACCTTC.

This sequence joins TRBV19 and TRBJ2-5, with a tentative D call TRBD1 (6 bases). The ends were cut back, 5 bases at V and 4 bases at J, with 14 bases in the middle. CDR1 LNHDA and CDR2 SQIVND come from the germline V gene (reference sequence). This CDR3 region has 14 residues. This chain's CDR3 is CASSGGRGLETQYF. CDR3 in DNA: TGTGCCAGTAGTGGCGGCAGGGGATTAGAGACCCAGTACTTC. The variable domain in full, completed from reference TRBV19 and TRBJ2-5, reads DGGITQSPKYLFRKEGQNVTLSCEQNLNHDAMYWYRQDPGQGLRLIYYSQIVNDFQKGDIAEGYSVSREKKESFPLTVTSAQKNPTAFYLCASSGGRGLETQYFGPGTRLLVL.

This sequence joins TRBV10-2 and TRBJ2-5; D gene uncertain. V shed 3 bases and J shed 5 bases, with 7 bases lying between them. The CDR3 consists of 12 residues. The germline V gene encodes CDR1 WSHSY and CDR2 SAAADI. DNA of the CDR3: TGCGCCAGCAGTGATAAGGAGGAGACCCAGTACTTC. Translating gives CASSDKEETQYF.

The J gene is TRBJ2-7, the V gene TRBV28, with TRBD1 matching over 7 bases. V lost 4 bases, J lost 7 bases, and 4 bases stayed unmatched. Germline V gene sequence: CDR1 MDHEN, CDR2 SYDVKM. This CDR3 is 12 amino acids long. The CDR3 loop reads CASSSRGREQYF. The CDR3 DNA reads as TGTGCCAGCAGTTCGAGGGGGCGGGAGCAGTACTTC.

The V and J genes are TRBV4-1 and TRBJ1-1, with D possibly being TRBD1 (5 bases). Germline CDR1 reads MGHRA; CDR2 reads YSYEKL. The length of the CDR3 is 15 residues. V dropped 1 base and J dropped 5 bases, with 14 bases sitting between them. The CDR3 nucleotides are TGCGCCAGCAGCCAAGTCGAGGGGAGGGATACTGAAGCTTTCTTT. Translated: CASSQVEGRDTEAFF.

A single count supports this clone. The V and J genes are TRBV7-9 and TRBJ1-2; D is ambiguous. Germline V gene data show CDR1 as SEHNR and CDR2 as FQNEAQ (reference sequence). With 5 bases removed from V and 2 bases from J, the gap between germline ends came to 12 bases. The CDR3 consists of 14 residues. CDR3 loop: CASSGGMINYGYTF. The CDR3 DNA reads TGTGCCAGCAGCGGAGGGATGATAAACTATGGCTACACCTTC.

This chain connects TRBV5-6 to TRBJ1-5; D perhaps matches TRBD1 (6 bases). The CDR3 extends over 17 amino acids. V was pared by 0 bases and J by 0 bases, with 13 bases between. The germline CDR1 and CDR2 sequences are SGHDT and YYEEEE. The CDR3 is CASSLGPGDYSNQPQHF. The CDR3 region has the DNA TGTGCCAGCAGCTTGGGACCAGGGGACTATAGCAATCAGCCCCAGCATTTT. The variable domain in full, with the rest retrieved from reference TRBV5-6 and TRBJ1-5, is DAGVTQSPTHLIKTRGQQVTLRCSPKSGHDTVSWYQQALGQGPQFIFQYYEEEERQRGNFPDRFSGHQFPNYSSELNVNALLLGDSALYLCASSLGPGDYSNQPQHFGDGTRLSIL.

V and J are TRBV30 and TRBJ1-2, with 9 bases identical to TRBD1. The CDR3 contains 15 residues. The germline gives CDR1 GTSNPN, CDR2 SVGIG (reference sequence). Trimming took 3 bases from V and 8 from J; bases not matched to a gene: 13. CDR3 residues: CAWSGTGFQWGGYTF. For the CDR3, the DNA is TGTGCCTGGAGCGGGACAGGGTTCCAGTGGGGGGGCTACACCTTC.